The entry below describes one TCR beta chain. Antigen specificity is unknown. The CDR3 has 14 amino acids. V gave up 2 bases and J gave up 9 bases, with 14 bases separating them. CDR1 GTSNPN and CDR2 SVGIG come from the germline V gene (reference sequence). The sample originates from a study of cytomegalovirus exposure and HLA in healthy donors. Study-wide context: An analysis done earlier identified fewer than 140 million unique TCR beta sequences from about 179 million T cells.

Study conclusions and caveats: It was confirmed in vitro that a few of the CMV-associated chains were specific for CMV antigens. The study put 150 to 200 TCR beta chains on its list as cytomegalovirus-associated.

PCR involved 60 Vbeta and 13 Jbeta primers. Using immunoSEQ multiplex PCR, the repertoire was profiled, and TCRdb retains in-frame clones only, with some absent. The table shows approximately 150,000 clones, with more than 75% occurring only once. Sequenced sample: PBMCs. The TCR was taken from a man younger than 30 in good health and CMV-seropositive. The rearrangement joins TRBV30 to TRBJ1-6, with D uncertain. The CDR3 loop is CAWSMGVGTSPLHF. The CDR3 coding sequence is TGTGCCTGGAGTATGGGAGTGGGAACTTCACCCCTCCACTTT.